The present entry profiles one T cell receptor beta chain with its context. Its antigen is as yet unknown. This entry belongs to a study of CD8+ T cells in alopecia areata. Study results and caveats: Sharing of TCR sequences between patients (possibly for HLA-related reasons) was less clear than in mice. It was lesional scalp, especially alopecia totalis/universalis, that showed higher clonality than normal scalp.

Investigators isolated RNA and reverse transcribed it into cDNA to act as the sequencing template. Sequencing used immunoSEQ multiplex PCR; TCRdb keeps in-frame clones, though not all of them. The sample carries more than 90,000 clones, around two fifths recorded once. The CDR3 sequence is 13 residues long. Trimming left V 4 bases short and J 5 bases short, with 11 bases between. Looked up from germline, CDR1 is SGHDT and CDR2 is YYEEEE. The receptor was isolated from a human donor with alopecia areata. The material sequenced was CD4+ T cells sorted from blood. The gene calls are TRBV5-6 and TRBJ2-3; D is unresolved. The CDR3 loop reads CASSPESGDTQYF. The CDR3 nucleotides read TGTGCCAGCAGCCCGGAATCGGGAGATACGCAGTATTTT. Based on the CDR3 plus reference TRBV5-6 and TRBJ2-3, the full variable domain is DAGVTQSPTHLIKTRGQQVTLRCSPKSGHDTVSWYQQALGQGPQFIFQYYEEEERQRGNFPDRFSGHQFPNYSSELNVNALLLGDSALYLCASSPESGDTQYFGPGTRLTVL.